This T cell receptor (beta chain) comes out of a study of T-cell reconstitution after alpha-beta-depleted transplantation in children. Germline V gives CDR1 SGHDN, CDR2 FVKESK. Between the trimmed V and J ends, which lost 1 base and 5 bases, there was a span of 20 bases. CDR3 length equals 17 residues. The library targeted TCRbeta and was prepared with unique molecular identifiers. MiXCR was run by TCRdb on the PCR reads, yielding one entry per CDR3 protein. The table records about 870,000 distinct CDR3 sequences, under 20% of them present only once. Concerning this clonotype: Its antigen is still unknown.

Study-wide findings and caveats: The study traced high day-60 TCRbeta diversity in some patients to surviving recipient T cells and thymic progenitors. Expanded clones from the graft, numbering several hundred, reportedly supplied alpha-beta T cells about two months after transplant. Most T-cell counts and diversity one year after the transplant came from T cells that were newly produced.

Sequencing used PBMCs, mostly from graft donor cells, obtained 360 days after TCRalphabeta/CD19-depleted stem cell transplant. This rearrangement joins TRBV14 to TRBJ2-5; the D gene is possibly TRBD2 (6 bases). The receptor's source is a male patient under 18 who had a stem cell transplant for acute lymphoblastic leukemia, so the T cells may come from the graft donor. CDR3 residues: CASSQGWSGARGETQYF. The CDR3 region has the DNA TGTGCCAGCAGCCAAGGATGGTCGGGTGCACGGGGGGAGACCCAGTACTTC.